The clone carrying this T cell receptor (beta chain) has a handful of counts. Original processing notes: Cell counts per sample came from amplifying reference gene primers. The repertoire was sequenced with immunoSEQ multiplex PCR; TCRdb's copy has only in-frame clones and lacks some. The V and J calls and clone size come from that table; D and trimming were worked out from the DNA. The table records hundreds of thousands of clones, over 65% of them present only once. This record belongs to a study of blood T cell repertoires in COVID-19. V lost 2 bases, J lost 1 base, and 12 bases lay in between. Germline V lookup: CDR1 MNHNY, CDR2 SVGAGI (reference sequence). The CDR3 loop spans 16 amino acids.

The TCR sequence derives from a woman older than 75 with acute or convalescent COVID-19. V gene TRBV6-6 combines with J gene TRBJ2-4, with TRBD2 as a possible D gene (5 bases). The specimen sequenced was peripheral blood. Written as DNA, the CDR3 is TGTGCCAGCAGTTACGGCGGAGGATCCGCCAAAAACATTCAGTACTTC. It is translated as CASSYGGGSAKNIQYF.